The rows below give T cell receptor beta chains drawn from one sample of a study of shared T cell receptors in the human thymus. This table comes from immunoSEQ multiplex PCR, and its TCRdb copy is limited to in-frame clones, with some not included. This table has some 720,000 clones, approximately 88% appearing once. Separately, the same data were catalogued under a study of human thymus T cells.

Sequences were obtained from thymocytes. The receptor set was obtained from a boy under two years old with a congenital heart defect. CDR3s include the opening cysteine and the closing phenylalanine or tryptophan.

j_gene,v_gene,CDR3aa
TRBJ2-1,TRBV6-1,CASARRYNEQFF
TRBJ2-1,TRBV11-3,CASSLEGLAAEDNEQFF
TRBJ1-1,TRBV7-9,CASSSPGLRNTEAFF
TRBJ1-5,TRBV2,CASQSGQGVDQPQHF
TRBJ2-1,TRBV25-1,CASSAPGLAYSQFF
TRBJ1-4,TRBV27,CASSLSGTGEKLFF
TRBJ2-3,TRBV19,CASRRIGTSGDTQYF
TRBJ2-1,TRBV9,CASSVPGLAINEQFF
TRBJ1-2,TRBV14,CASSQDRETGGGYTF
TRBJ1-4,TRBV11-2,CASSLADRGNEKLFF
TRBJ1-1,TRBV4-1,CASSQDSGTENTEAFF
TRBJ2-1,TRBV7-2,CASSPVSGRAGSNEQFF
TRBJ1-2,TRBV25-1,CASSEDLTEPYGYTF
TRBJ2-3,TRBV10-3,CAISEGRVSTDTQYF
TRBJ2-7,TRBV15,CATSRDLSGLARSYEQYF
TRBJ2-3,TRBV6-5,CASSRDTGSDTQYF
TRBJ2-1,TRBV27,CASVGLYNEQFF
TRBJ2-7,TRBV5-8,CASSLQGAHEQYF
TRBJ2-1,TRBV9,CASSVTGRNFNEQFF
TRBJ2-7,TRBV15,CATSRVPREKAGEQYF
TRBJ1-1,TRBV27,CASSLRTGDPEAFF
TRBJ2-1,TRBV10-1,CASSGTGGAINEQFF
TRBJ2-1,TRBV5-4,CASSLETNEQFF
TRBJ2-1,TRBV6-1,CASSEVGVGHNEQFF
TRBJ2-7,TRBV11-2,CASSPKPDRSYEQYF
TRBJ2-2,TRBV30,CAWSVGGGSAGELFF
TRBJ2-3,TRBV5-6,CASSPQWGSGTSVDTQYF